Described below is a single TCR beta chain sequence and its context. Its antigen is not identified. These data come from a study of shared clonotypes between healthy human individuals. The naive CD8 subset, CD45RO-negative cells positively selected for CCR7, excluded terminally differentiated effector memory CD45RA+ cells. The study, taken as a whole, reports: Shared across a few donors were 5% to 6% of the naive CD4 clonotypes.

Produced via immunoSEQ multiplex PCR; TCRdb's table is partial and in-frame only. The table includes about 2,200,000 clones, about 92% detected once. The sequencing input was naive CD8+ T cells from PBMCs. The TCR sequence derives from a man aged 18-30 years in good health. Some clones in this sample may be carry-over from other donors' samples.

In nucleotides, the CDR3 is TGCAGCGTTCGATGGGATAACACTGAAGCTTTCTTT. This encodes CSVRWDNTEAFF. The V and J genes are TRBV29-1 and TRBJ1-1; the D is unclear. The germline V gene encodes CDR1 SQVTM and CDR2 ANQGSEA. Trimming stripped 5 bases from V and 2 bases from J, with 9 bases between. The CDR3 length is 12 residues.